This T cell receptor beta chain came from a study of T cells in Graves' hyperthyroidism and ophthalmopathy. General study findings and limits: Ophthalmopathy was predicted by the model a median of about 6.5 months ahead of onset. Most clonotypes that expanded in the thyroid above 0.001 also showed up in blood.

V was trimmed by 0 bases and J by 6 bases, leaving 15 bases between them. The CDR3 runs to 15 residues. In germline, CDR1 is SGHRS, CDR2 YFSETQ. TCR beta CDR3 sequences were amplified from RNA transcripts. HTBI primers drove first-round RT-PCR of the TCR CDR3. TCRdb fed the multiplex PCR reads into MiXCR, producing one record per CDR3 protein. The sample lists approximately 300,000 distinct CDR3 sequences, roughly 15% occurring once. Uncontrolled infection, other autoimmune disease, pregnancy or lactation led to exclusion. This clonotype was seen repeatedly, ten times or more. Its target is unknown. The sequenced sample consisted of blood. The J gene is TRBJ1-1, the V gene TRBV5-1; no clear D. This sequence originates from a man aged 25-45 years with Graves' hyperthyroidism. The chain's CDR3 is CASSLEATPRAEAFF. The CDR3 DNA reads TGCGCCAGCAGCTTGGAGGCCACGCCTAGGGCTGAAGCTTTCTTT. The complete variable domain, with remaining parts taken from reference TRBV5-1 and TRBJ1-1, reads KAGVTQTPRYLIKTRGQQVTLSCSPISGHRSVSWYQQTPGQGLQFLFEYFSETQRNKGNFPGRFSGRQFSNSRSEMNVSTLELGDSALYLCASSLEATPRAEAFFGQGTRLTVV.